The 4 T cell receptor beta chains below all came from one sample that was sequenced in a study of blood T cell repertoires in COVID-19 (dated by TCRdb to about 2020). Library preparation used the immunoSEQ multiplex PCR assay. The table was pulled from immuneACCESS by TCRdb, which kept in-frame rearrangements only. Such tables lose some clones; where checked, under half of the loss comes from unresolved V genes, and the rest has no known cause. The sample table holds approximately 190,000 clones, of which about 86% were seen once. The ten biggest clones cover roughly 24% of the sample. The sample consisted of PBMCs or T cells enriched from blood (not recorded which). The receptors were sampled from a woman aged 40 to 55 in a cohort exposed to, infected with or recovered from COVID-19 (not recorded which).

J is TRBJ1-6 and V is TRBV15; the match to TRBD1 covers 7 bases. The CDR3 has 15 amino acids. Unmatched junction bases numbered 3, after V lost 2 bases and J lost 5 bases. Germline CDR1 and CDR2: LNHNV and YYDKDF (reference sequence). This chain's CDR3 is CATSRTRGNNSPLHF. The CDR3 DNA reads TGTGCCACCAGCAGAACCAGGGGGAATAATTCACCCCTCCACTTT. Full variable domain (outside the CDR3, taken from reference TRBV15 and TRBJ1-6): DAMVIQNPRYQVTQFGKPVTLSCSQTLNHNVMYWYQQKSSQAPKLLFHYYDKDFNNEADTPDNFQSRRPNTSFCFLDIRSPGLGDTAMYLCATSRTRGNNSPLHFGNGTRLTVT.

This sequence joins TRBV6-2 or TRBV6-3 and TRBJ2-2, with 7 bases identical to TRBD1. CDR1 and CDR2 (germline): MNHEY, SVGEGT. V gave up 5 bases and J gave up 4 bases; unmatched junction bases: 7. This CDR3 contains 15 residues. The DNA of the CDR3 is TGTGCCAGCAGTCTATTAGGGGACAGCACCGGGGAGCTGTTTTTT. Amino acids: CASSLLGDSTGELFF.

The chain employs TRBV2 and TRBJ2-7; D not resolved. The CDR3 spans 15 residues. Per the germline V gene, CDR1 is SNHLY and CDR2 is FYNNEI. V was shortened by 1 base and J by 2 bases, with 12 bases between the two germline ends. CDR3 DNA: TGTGCCAGCAGTGAAGGAGGTGCCATTACCTACGAGCAGTACTTC. Its protein product is CASSEGGAITYEQYF.

The chain couples TRBV7-2 to TRBJ2-1, with a tentative D call TRBD2 (6 bases). Per germline, CDR1 SGHTA and CDR2 FQGNSA. Trimming pared 3 bases from V and 6 bases from J, leaving 9 bases between. The CDR3 has 13 amino acids. CDR3 nucleotides: TGTGCCAGCAGCTTGAAGGGAGGCAATGAGCAGTTCTTC. The encoded protein is CASSLKGGNEQFF.